This T cell receptor beta chain was sequenced during a study of blood T cell repertoires in COVID-19. Study summary: COVID-19 samples from acute and convalescent phases originated in the United States, Italy and Spain. PBMCs, B-cell-depleted T cells, or T cells provided the cDNA or gDNA that made up the material.

Repertoires were generated with immunoSEQ multiplex PCR, while TCRdb's copy carries only in-frame clones and drops some. The sample shows about 140,000 clones, about 72% of them seen only once. The sample was peripheral blood. This sequence was found in a man in his 60s who had recovered from COVID-19.

The chain's CDR3 is CASSPVSGSYTF. The CDR3 DNA sequence: TGTGCCAGCAGCCCAGTGAGCGGTAGCTACACCTTC. The chain carries TRBV7-2 and TRBJ1-2; the D is unclear. This CDR3 has 12 residues. Trimming removed 5 bases from V and 9 bases from J, with 13 bases in between. Germline values: CDR1 SGHTA, CDR2 FQGNSA.